Sequencing of this TCR beta chain was carried out in a study of blood T cells in healthy people across ages. Using a J-beta primer mix together with a sample-barcoded 5' primer, a second PCR was run for roughly 6 to 12 cycles. Each CDR3 protein is one row after TCRdb ran MiXCR on the 5' RACE reads. The sample lists approximately 780,000 distinct CDR3 sequences, around a quarter occurring once. The CDR3 covers 14 residues. Germline CDR1 reads SGDLS; CDR2 reads YYNGEE. The germline V and J ends were trimmed by 2 bases and 9 bases, with 12 bases remaining between them. This clonotype was detected only once. Isolating PBMCs gave at least 6 million of these cells per sample. Separately, the same data were catalogued under a study of T cells of mothers and their children.

V usage is TRBV9 and J usage is TRBJ1-6; D is uncertain. Sequencing input: blood. The origin of this receptor is a boy between 10 and 17 years old in good health. The CDR3 spells CASSVKGGGSPLHF. The DNA for the CDR3 is TGTGCCAGCAGCGTGAAGGGCGGAGGTTCACCCCTCCACTTT.